Sequencing of this TCR beta chain was carried out in a study of blood T cells in healthy people across ages. Study-wide findings and caveats: More naive CD4+ cells and higher diversity were found in long-lived than in aged donors.

As regards this clonotype: Its cognate antigen is unknown.

It was with a sample-barcoded 5' primer and a J-beta primer mix that a second PCR of roughly 7 to 12 cycles was run. TCRdb passed the 5' RACE reads through MiXCR, listing each CDR3 protein once. The table has 750,000 to 950,000 distinct CDR3 sequences, around 24% seen once. The same data also contributed to another study, on T cells of mothers and their children. That paper states: The cDNA synthesis received all extracted RNA, at about 1.6 ug per 15 ul.

The sequence was obtained from a boy between 10 and 17 years old in good health. The specimen was blood.

The DNA of the CDR3 is TGTGCCAGAAGTCTAAGAGGGACTTTCAATTCACCCCTCCACTTT. Its translation: CARSLRGTFNSPLHF. The rearrangement links TRBV12-3 or TRBV12-4 to TRBJ1-6, with a weak D call TRBD1 (5 bases). The V and J ends lost 9 bases and 7 bases respectively, with 19 bases between them. This CDR3 is built from 15 residues.